The subject of this entry is one T cell receptor beta chain. The time point denotes: persistent/refractory GD, antithyroid drugs over 5 years with positive TRAb. Scientists built the TCR library using RNA that was extracted from PBMCs. All patients originated from an endocrinology department located in Xi'an, China. The sample is drawn from a study of regulatory T cells in long-lasting Graves disease. Study as a whole: With positive TSH receptor antibodies and over 5 years of antithyroid drugs, Graves' disease was considered persistent.

Combining iRepertoire HTBI primers with Arm-PCR of CDR3 regions, the authors built TCR beta libraries. TCRdb re-called the multiplex PCR reads with MiXCR, one entry per CDR3 protein. The sample yields about 470,000 distinct CDR3 sequences, 20% seen once. V lost 5 bases and J 8 bases, leaving 18 bases between the germline ends. The CDR3 runs 14 residues. From germline, CDR1 is SGHTA and CDR2 FQGTGA. The TCR was taken from a female donor with Graves disease. The chain combines TRBV7-3 with TRBJ1-2; a weak D match, TRBD1 (6 bases). The source material was peripheral blood mononuclear cells (PBMCs), sampled when the disease was refractory, from a patient treated with antithyroid drugs. The CDR3 coding sequence is TGTGCCAGCAGCCAAGCTACCAGGGGAGAAGGCTACACCTTC. Residues: CASSQATRGEGYTF.